The source of this TCR beta chain is a study of blood T cell repertoires in COVID-19. Study details: Italy, Spain and the United States were the sources of the convalescent and acute COVID-19 samples.

This CDR3 has 15 amino acids. Germline loops: CDR1 SGHTA, CDR2 FQGNSA. With 1 base removed from V and 0 bases from J, the gap between germline ends came to 4 bases. Ages ranged from roughly 18 to 100 years, with residence in approximately 23 US areas. Allocation to cohorts depended on clinical history reported by the participants. Assay used: immunoSEQ multiplex PCR; TCRdb lists only in-frame clones, some missing. The table records roughly 200,000 clones, 82% of them present only once. The rearrangement uses TRBV7-2 and TRBJ1-6; no clear D. The sequence derives from a man aged 40-49 years who had recovered from COVID-19. Sequences were obtained from PBMCs or T cells enriched from blood (not recorded which). The DNA for the CDR3 is TGTGCCAGCAGCTTAGTGAGCTCCTATAATTCACCCCTCCACTTT. As protein: CASSLVSSYNSPLHF.